These 9 T cell receptor beta chains were all obtained from the same sample, sequenced in a study of spatial heterogeneity in lung cancer. Time point: sample taken at primary tumor resection. Whole RNA came from tumor, nontumor lung or frozen PBMC and was sequenced without being sorted. A single record per CDR3 protein comes from TCRdb applying MiXCR to the 5' RACE reads. This table has about 75,000 distinct CDR3 sequences, about an eighth appearing once. Sequencing was performed on PBMCs, taken at surgery. Receptor source: a male donor with early-stage non-small cell lung cancer.

This clonotype appeared a few times. The rearrangement uses TRBV2 and TRBJ2-1; D unclear. V lost 1 base, J lost 1 base, and 2 bases lay in between. The length of the CDR3 is 13 residues. The V gene's germline CDR1 is SNHLY and CDR2 FYNNEI. CDR3 protein: CASSEGSYNEQFF. The DNA for the CDR3 is TGTGCCAGCAGTGAAGGATCCTACAATGAGCAGTTCTTC.

This chain's CDR3 is CASSPGQNQETQYF. The CDR3 DNA reads TGTGCCAGCAGCCCAGGACAGAATCAAGAGACCCAGTACTTC. The chain has TRBV3-1 and TRBJ2-5; the D gene is possibly TRBD1 (6 bases). CDR3 length: 14 amino acids. In germline, CDR1 is LGHDT, CDR2 YNNKEL (reference sequence). With 4 bases removed from V and 2 bases from J, the gap between germline ends came to 11 bases.

This chain connects TRBV7-2 to TRBJ1-5; D is possibly TRBD1 (5 bases). Trimming shortened V by 1 base and J by 0 bases, and 7 bases separated the two germline ends. The CDR3 runs 15 residues. Germline-derived CDR1 and CDR2 are SGHTA and FQGNSA. The CDR3 DNA follows: TGTGCCAGCAGCTTAGAGGGGAATAGCAATCAGCCCCAGCATTTT. It codes for CASSLEGNSNQPQHF.

This clonotype has only a few counts. This chain connects TRBV10-3 to TRBJ1-2; the D is unclear. V dropped 0 bases and J dropped 8 bases, with 4 bases sitting between them. Germline V gene lookup returns CDR1 ENHRY and CDR2 SYGVKD. The length of the CDR3 is 11 residues. The CDR3 nucleotides are TGTGCCATCAGTGAGTCTTTAGGCTACACCTTC. This gives the protein CAISESLGYTF.

The table lists this clonotype with a few counts. This chain connects TRBV12-3 or TRBV12-4 to TRBJ2-3, with 10 nucleotides matching TRBD2. V gave up 7 bases and J gave up 4 bases; unmatched junction bases: 17. This CDR3 has 18 residues. The CDR3 coding sequence is TGTGCCAGCATCAACCGGCTACTAGCGGGACCCAACGCAGATACGCAGTATTTT. Its translation is CASINRLLAGPNADTQYF.

This clonotype was seen once. J is TRBJ2-7 and V is TRBV5-1, with TRBD1 matching 8 bases. The V gene's germline CDR1 is SGHRS and CDR2 YFSETQ. The CDR3 is 14 residues long. The J segment lost 3 bases and the V segment lost 1 base, leaving 3 bases of the junction unmatched. CDR3 region: CASSLRTGNYEQYF. The CDR3 nucleotides are TGCGCCAGCAGCTTGCGGACAGGGAACTACGAGCAGTACTTC.

Notes on this clonotype: One end of the junction does not line up with germline, which may come from a read error. The rearrangement uses TRBV3-1 and TRBJ2-2, with 7 bases fitting TRBD1. Germline CDR1 is LGHDT and CDR2 is YNNKEL (reference sequence). CDR3 length: 14 amino acids. The CDR3 protein is CASGETGNTGVLFF. The CDR3 nucleotides are TGTGCCAGCGGGGAGACAGGGAACACCGGGGTGCTGTTTTTT.

The V and J genes are TRBV6-1 and TRBJ1-5; D is undetermined. V lost 7 bases and J lost 0, with 7 bases in between. The CDR3 loop spans 13 amino acids. Germline CDR1 MNHNS, CDR2 SASEGT. The CDR3 here is CASTAYSNQPQHF. CDR3 nucleotides: TGTGCCAGCACAGCCTATAGCAATCAGCCCCAGCATTTT.

This clonotype has more than one count but fewer than ten. The CDR3 coding sequence is TGTGCCAGTAGTATAGAATCCAGGACCTACAATGAGCAGTTCTTC. Translation gives CASSIESRTYNEQFF. The chain is built from TRBV19 and TRBJ2-1, with no clear D. The CDR3 runs 15 residues. V was trimmed by 0 bases and J by 2 bases, leaving 8 bases between them. CDR1 is LNHDA and CDR2 is SQIVND in the germline V gene (reference sequence).